One and the same sample provided the 24 T cell receptor beta chains below, sequenced in a study of T cells in Graves' hyperthyroidism and ophthalmopathy. Using RNA transcripts as the source, TCR beta CDR3 regions were amplified. The TCR CDR3 first-round RT-PCR relied on the HTBI primer set. TCRdb fed the multiplex PCR reads into MiXCR, producing one record per CDR3 protein. The sample includes 400,000 to 500,000 distinct CDR3 sequences, roughly 13% of them seen just once. Sample: blood. The receptors come from a woman aged 18-29 years with Graves' hyperthyroidism.

This clonotype was seen at least ten times. This chain joins TRBV10-3 and TRBJ1-1; perhaps TRBD1 as D (6 bases). V lost 9 bases and J 4 bases, leaving 21 bases between the germline ends. The CDR3 totals 15 residues. Germline CDR1 ENHRY, CDR2 SYGVKD. In DNA, the CDR3 is TGTGCCATAAACTCACAGGGACCTCGGAGCACTGAAGCTTTCTTT. Protein sequence: CAINSQGPRSTEAFF.

This clonotype was counted at least ten times. This chain links TRBV5-1 with TRBJ2-1; D might be TRBD1 (6 bases). Germline CDR1 is SGHRS and CDR2 is YFSETQ. Trimming removed 7 bases from V and 2 bases from J, with 10 bases in between. The CDR3 is 13 residues long. The DNA for the CDR3 is TGCGCCAGCCGGGACATTACCTACAATGAGCAGTTCTTC. Translating it yields CASRDITYNEQFF.

This clonotype was picked up a small number of times. The rearrangement links TRBV7-9 to TRBJ1-1, with TRBD1 identical over 8 bases. The germline V gene encodes CDR1 SEHNR and CDR2 FQNEAQ (reference sequence). V was clipped by 5 bases and J by 4 bases; unmatched bases: 3. This CDR3 has 13 amino acids. For the CDR3, the DNA is TGTGCCAGCAGCCAGACAGGGGCCACTGAAGCTTTCTTT. This translates into CASSQTGATEAFF.

In the case of this clonotype: A read error may be the cause here, since a much bigger clone is one base away. V usage is TRBV6-1 and J usage is TRBJ2-1; 9 bases are shared with TRBD2. The V gene end was trimmed by 8 bases and the J gene end by 4 bases; junction bases not matched to a gene: 6. The V gene's germline CDR1 is MNHNS and CDR2 SASEGT. The CDR3 totals 14 residues. As DNA, the CDR3 is TGTGCCAGCGGCGGGACTAGCCCATACAATGAGCAGTTCTTC. It yields the protein CASGGTSPYNEQFF.

The chain has TRBV7-8 and TRBJ1-2; 9 bases line up with TRBD1. The CDR3 spans 14 residues. From germline, CDR1 is SGHVS and CDR2 FQNEAQ. J was trimmed by 4 bases and V by 5 bases; bases with no gene match: 5. The CDR3 coding sequence is TGTGCCAGCAGCCCGCGGGACAGGGCCTATGGCTACACCTTC. It yields the protein CASSPRDRAYGYTF.

This clonotype was seen repeatedly, ten times or more. V and J are TRBV6-1 and TRBJ2-7; no clear D. In germline, CDR1 is MNHNS, CDR2 SASEGT. This CDR3 region has 12 residues. Trimming cost V 3 bases and J 3 bases, with 6 bases left between them. CDR3 in DNA: TGTGCCAGCAGTGAGCTCTACTACGAGCAGTACTTC. It specifies CASSELYYEQYF.

This rearrangement joins TRBV15 to TRBJ1-5; D is undetermined. V was clipped by 6 bases and J by 5 bases, with 11 bases between them. This CDR3 region has 13 residues. Germline-derived CDR1 and CDR2 are LNHNV and YYDKDF (reference sequence). The CDR3: CATRSAEHQPQHF. In DNA, the CDR3 is TGTGCCACCAGATCCGCGGAACATCAGCCCCAGCATTTT.

This clonotype was seen many times. V and J are TRBV12-3 or TRBV12-4 and TRBJ1-2; D is ambiguous. V lost 9 bases, J lost 2 bases, and 19 bases lay in between. The CDR3 loop spans 15 amino acids. As DNA, the CDR3 is TGTGCCAGAGGTGGAGGGCTTAGAGGGAACTATGGCTACACCTTC. Protein: CARGGGLRGNYGYTF.

The rearrangement joins TRBV27 to TRBJ2-7; 8 bases are a match to TRBD2. From germline, CDR1 is MNHEY and CDR2 SMNVEV (reference sequence). The CDR3 is 16 residues long. With V trimmed by 4 bases and J by 6 bases, 14 bases remained unmatched. CDR3 in amino acids: CASSSRRGGEGVEQYF. The CDR3 bases are TGTGCCAGCAGTTCCCGCCGGGGGGGGGAGGGCGTCGAGCAGTACTTC.

Concerning this clonotype itself: This sequence may be a read error, since a much larger clone differs from it by one base. This CDR3 is CASSWVGEYNEQFF. The CDR3 DNA reads as TGTGCCAGCAGCTGGGTTGGGGAGTACAATGAGCAGTTCTTC. V is TRBV7-8 and J is TRBJ2-1; maybe TRBD2 (5 bases). The V gene's germline CDR1 is SGHVS and CDR2 FQNEAQ. Trimming stripped 4 bases from V and 4 bases from J, with 11 bases between. This CDR3 comprises 14 residues. The full variable domain, rest sourced from reference TRBV7-8 and TRBJ2-1, is GAGVSQSPRYKVAKRGQDVALRCDPISGHVSLFWYQQALGQGPEFLTYFQNEAQLDKSGLPSDRFFAERPEGSVSTLKIQRTQQEDSAVYLCASSWVGEYNEQFFGPGTRLTVL.

This chain connects TRBV7-2 to TRBJ1-6; D not resolved. The CDR3 spans 14 residues. The germline V gene encodes CDR1 SGHTA and CDR2 FQGNSA. The ends were cut back, 2 bases at V and 10 bases at J, with 12 bases in the middle. CDR3 in amino acids: CASSLNSDISPLHF. CDR3 bases: TGTGCCAGCAGCTTAAACAGCGACATCTCACCCCTCCACTTT.

In its sample, this clonotype was seen many times. V gene TRBV20-1 combines with J gene TRBJ2-1, with 8 positions matching TRBD2. The V gene end was trimmed by 5 bases and the J gene end by 8 bases; junction bases not matched to a gene: 11. Germline values: CDR1 DFQATT, CDR2 SNEGSKA (reference sequence). The CDR3 sequence is 14 residues long. The chain's CDR3 is CSAAAQLAAHEQFF. CDR3 nucleotide sequence: TGCAGTGCTGCCGCTCAACTAGCGGCCCATGAGCAGTTCTTC.

This chain uses TRBV7-2 with TRBJ2-3; the match to TRBD2 covers 8 bases. The CDR3 consists of 15 residues. V shed 2 bases, J shed 2 bases, and the junction held 3 bases outside the gene matches. Germline V gene data show CDR1 as SGHTA and CDR2 as FQGNSA. The CDR3 loop is CASSLTGGYTDTQYF. The CDR3 nucleotides are TGTGCCAGCAGCTTAACGGGAGGGTACACAGATACGCAGTATTTT.

CDR3 DNA: TGTGCCAGCAGTGACTCACCAGGCACAGATACGCAGTATTTT. Translated: CASSDSPGTDTQYF. The V gene is TRBV6-4, the J gene TRBJ2-3; D is unclear. The CDR3 is 14 residues long. Trimming shortened V by 0 bases and J by 1 base, and 5 bases separated the two germline ends. CDR1 and CDR2 (germline): MRHNA, SNTAGT.

This clonotype showed up just a few times. The chain carries TRBV27 and TRBJ2-1; a weak D match, TRBD2 (5 bases). CDR3 length equals 14 residues. The germline V and J ends were trimmed by 7 bases and 0 bases, with 10 bases remaining between them. Per the germline V gene, CDR1 is MNHEY and CDR2 is SMNVEV (reference sequence). The DNA of the CDR3 is TGTGCCAGCAAGGAGGTGAGCTCCTACAATGAGCAGTTCTTC. Translating it yields CASKEVSSYNEQFF.

V is TRBV2 and J is TRBJ1-2; D unclear. This CDR3 contains 13 residues. Deletions cut 4 bases from V and 7 bases from J, with 13 bases between. The germline CDR1 and CDR2 sequences are SNHLY and FYNNEI. In DNA, the CDR3 is TGTGCCAGCAGTGGCCTTACGACGATTGGCTACACCTTC. Translation: CASSGLTTIGYTF. The whole variable domain, remainder taken from reference TRBV2 and TRBJ1-2, is EPEVTQTPSHQVTQMGQEVILRCVPISNHLYFYWYRQILGQKVEFLVSFYNNEISEKSEIFDDQFSVERPDGSNFTLKIRSTKLEDSAMYFCASSGLTTIGYTFGSGTRLTVV.

Turning to this clonotype: A much larger clone lies a single base off, so this may be a read error. The genes are TRBV7-9 and TRBJ2-3; TRBD2 matches 10 bases. The CDR3 is made up of 15 amino acids. Per germline, CDR1 SEHNR and CDR2 FQNEAQ (reference sequence). The CDR3 spells CACSFSGREIDTQYF. The CDR3 DNA is TGTGCCTGCAGCTTCAGCGGGAGGGAAATAGATACGCAGTATTTT.

There are many counts of this clonotype. The chain links TRBV12-3 or TRBV12-4 to TRBJ2-1; 16 nucleotides agree with TRBD2. V was clipped by 5 bases and J by 0 bases; unmatched bases: 13. The CDR3 has 21 amino acids. The CDR3 DNA reads TGTGCCAGCAGTCCATTCGCCGGGACTAGCGGGAGGGGTAGCTCCTACAATGAGCAGTTCTTC. It translates to CASSPFAGTSGRGSSYNEQFF.

The V call is TRBV20-1, the J call TRBJ1-6; no definite D call. V was clipped by 7 bases and J by 14 bases, with 18 bases between them. Germline values: CDR1 DFQATT, CDR2 SNEGSKA (reference sequence). The CDR3 contains 12 residues. The CDR3 reads CSVPVGPVALHF. The CDR3 DNA follows: TGCAGTGTTCCGGTAGGACCCGTGGCCCTCCACTTT.

V is TRBV15 and J is TRBJ2-3; 9 bases match TRBD1. The CDR3 loop spans 15 amino acids. Germline V gene lookup returns CDR1 LNHNV and CDR2 YYDKDF (reference sequence). The ends lost 5 bases at V and 4 bases at J; junction bases unmatched: 7. CDR3 coding DNA: TGTGCCACCAGCGGTCGGACAGGGGCGCCAGATACGCAGTATTTT. It codes for CATSGRTGAPDTQYF.

This clonotype was counted many times. The rearrangement links TRBV7-3 to TRBJ1-1; the D is unclear. This CDR3 is built from 14 residues. The V gene lost 3 bases and the J gene lost 1 base, with 9 bases spanning the gap. From germline, CDR1 is SGHTA and CDR2 FQGTGA. The DNA for the CDR3 is TGTGCCAGCAGCTTCGGGCCAGCGAACACTGAAGCTTTCTTT. It yields the protein CASSFGPANTEAFF.

At least ten counts were recorded for this clonotype. This chain connects TRBV4-1 to TRBJ2-7; the match to TRBD2 covers 7 bases. Looked up from germline, CDR1 is MGHRA and CDR2 is YSYEKL. The CDR3 runs to 15 residues. V shed 0 bases and J 4 bases; nucleotides not matched to a gene: 6. Written as DNA, the CDR3 is TGCGCCAGCAGCCAAGAGGGAGGGAGTCGGTACGAGCAGTACTTC. This codes for CASSQEGGSRYEQYF.

The V and J genes are TRBV14 and TRBJ2-7; D perhaps matches TRBD1 (6 bases). The ends were cut back, 1 base at V and 2 bases at J, with 12 bases in the middle. Germline values: CDR1 SGHDN, CDR2 FVKESK. The CDR3 sequence is 15 residues long. CDR3 amino acids: CASSQVAGVTYEQYF. CDR3 nucleotide sequence: TGTGCCAGCAGCCAAGTGGCAGGGGTAACCTACGAGCAGTACTTC.

In this sample, this clonotype turned up many times. The gene calls are TRBV7-9 and TRBJ2-7; D not certain. Germline CDR1 SEHNR, CDR2 FQNEAQ (reference sequence). V dropped 3 bases and J dropped 5 bases, with 14 bases sitting between them. The CDR3 extends over 14 amino acids. The CDR3 loop is CASSFTHTGDEQYF. CDR3 bases: TGTGCCAGCAGCTTCACTCACACCGGCGACGAGCAGTACTTC.